This TCR beta chain was found in a study of blood T cells in healthy people across ages. The authors ran a second PCR of about 6 to 11 cycles using a sample-barcoded 5' primer and a J-beta primer mix. TCRdb redid the calling of the 5' RACE reads with MiXCR, one entry per CDR3 protein. The sample has around 710,000 distinct CDR3 sequences; 40% to 45% are singletons. The CDR3 is 11 residues long. The V gene lost 4 bases and the J gene lost 0 bases, with 3 bases spanning the gap. Germline loops: CDR1 DFQATT, CDR2 SNEGSKA (reference sequence). Findings and limits, study-wide: Naive CD4+ cell counts and diversity both ran higher in long-lived than in aged donors.

Each sample had at least 6.5 million PBMCs isolated. Note on this clonotype: The antigen remains undetermined.

This sequence was found in a woman aged 60-70 years in good health. What was sequenced was blood. J is TRBJ1-2 and V is TRBV20-1; D gene unclear. The DNA for the CDR3 is TGCAGTGCTAAACCTAACTATGGCTACACCTTC. As protein: CSAKPNYGYTF.